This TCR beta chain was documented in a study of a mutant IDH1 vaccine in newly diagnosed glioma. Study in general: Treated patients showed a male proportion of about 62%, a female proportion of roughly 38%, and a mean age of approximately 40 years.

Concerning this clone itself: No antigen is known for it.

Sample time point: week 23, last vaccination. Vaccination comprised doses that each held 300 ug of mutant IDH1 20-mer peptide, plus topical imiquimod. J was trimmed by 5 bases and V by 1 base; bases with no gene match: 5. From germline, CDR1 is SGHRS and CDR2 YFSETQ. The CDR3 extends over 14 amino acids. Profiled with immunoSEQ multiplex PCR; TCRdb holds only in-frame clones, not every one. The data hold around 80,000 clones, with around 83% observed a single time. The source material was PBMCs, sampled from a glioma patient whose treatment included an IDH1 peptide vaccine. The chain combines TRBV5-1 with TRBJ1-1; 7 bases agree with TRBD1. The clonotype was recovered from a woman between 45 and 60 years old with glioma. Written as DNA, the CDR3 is TGCGCCAGCAGCTTGTACAGGGGCGAAACTGAAGCTTTCTTT. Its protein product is CASSLYRGETEAFF.